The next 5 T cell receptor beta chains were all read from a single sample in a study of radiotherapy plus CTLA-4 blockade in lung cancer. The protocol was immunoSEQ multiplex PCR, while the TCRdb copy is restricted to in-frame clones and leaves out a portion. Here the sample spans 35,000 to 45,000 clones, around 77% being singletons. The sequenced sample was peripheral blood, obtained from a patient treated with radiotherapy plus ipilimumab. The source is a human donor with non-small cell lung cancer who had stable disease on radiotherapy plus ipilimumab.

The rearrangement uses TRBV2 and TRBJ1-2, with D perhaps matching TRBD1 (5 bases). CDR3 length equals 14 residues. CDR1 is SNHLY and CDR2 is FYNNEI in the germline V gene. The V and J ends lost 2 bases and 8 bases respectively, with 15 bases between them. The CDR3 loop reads CASSERLRGSGYTF. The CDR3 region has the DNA TGTGCCAGCAGTGAAAGGTTAAGGGGTAGCGGCTACACCTTC.

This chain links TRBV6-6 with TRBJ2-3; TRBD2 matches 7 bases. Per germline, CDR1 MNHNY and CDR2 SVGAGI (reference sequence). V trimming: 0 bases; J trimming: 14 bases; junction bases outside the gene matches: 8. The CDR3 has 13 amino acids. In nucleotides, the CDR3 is TGTGCCAGCAGTTACTCGAGAACTAGCGATTGGTATTTT. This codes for CASSYSRTSDWYF.

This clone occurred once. The CDR3 region has the DNA TGTGCCAGCACCATGGACAGGGACTCCTACGAGCAGTACTTC. This sequence encodes CASTMDRDSYEQYF. This chain joins TRBV6-6 and TRBJ2-5, with 8 bases identical to TRBD1. The J call is in doubt because the DNA end fits TRBJ2-7 better. From germline, CDR1 is MNHNY and CDR2 SVGAGI (reference sequence). There are 14 residues in the CDR3.

CDR3 nucleotides: TGTGCCTGGATGGGTCGGTTGGGACAAGACTCCCGCCGCTACACCTTC. Translation: CAWMGRLGQDSRRYTF. The gene calls are TRBV30 and TRBJ1-2; D perhaps matches TRBD1 (6 bases). The CDR3 runs 16 residues. CDR1 is GTSNPN and CDR2 is SVGIG in the germline V gene (reference sequence). With 4 bases removed from V and 9 bases from J, the gap between germline ends came to 27 bases.

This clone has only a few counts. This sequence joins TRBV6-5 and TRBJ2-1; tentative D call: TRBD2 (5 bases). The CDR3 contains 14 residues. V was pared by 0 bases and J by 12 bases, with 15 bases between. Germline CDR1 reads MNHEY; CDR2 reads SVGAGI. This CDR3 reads CASSYSSGGFRQFF. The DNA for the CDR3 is TGTGCCAGCAGTTACTCCTCGGGCGGGTTCAGGCAGTTCTTC.